This TCR beta chain came from a study of OX40 agonist ivuxolimab in advanced cancers. About the investigation overall: Ivuxolimab was an agonistic, fully human IgG2 monoclonal antibody directed against OX40 (CD134), a costimulatory receptor. Intravenous ivuxolimab was administered to patients every 2 weeks at six dose levels: 0.01, 0.1, 0.3, 1.5, 3 and 10 mg/kg. Patients were allowed to have had prior anti-PD-1, anti-PD-L1 or anti-CTLA-4 therapy, and approximately 40% of the dose-escalation patients had been treated with checkpoint inhibitors. In the dose-escalation cohort, roughly four fifths of patients were male, and the mean age was roughly 60 years, with a range of roughly 20 to 80. The purpose of peripheral TCRbeta sequencing was to test whether ivuxolimab changed TCR sequence diversity and led to clonal T-cell expansion. Three dose-escalation patients achieved partial responses, one with hepatocellular carcinoma and two with cutaneous melanoma. Of the approximately 50 patients in dose escalation, 19 had hepatocellular carcinoma, some 15 had melanoma, 9 had renal cell carcinoma and 9 had head and neck cancer. The paper describes the monotherapy dose-escalation part (N = 52 patients) of the phase I trial of ivuxolimab.

Genomic DNA was isolated from the sorted cells so that the TCRbeta CDR3 region could be sequenced. The immunoSEQ Assay was used for sequencing of TCRbeta CDR3 regions. Imported from immuneACCESS, the table was reduced by TCRdb to in-frame sequences with V and J called. These copies leave out some clones; in studies compared against another copy, an unresolved V gene accounts for under half, and the cause of the remainder is not known. The sample table contains 90,000 to 120,000 clones; only one count was recorded for more than 85% of them. About 1.2% of the sample comes from the top ten. The germline V end is reduced by 4 bases and the J end by 4 bases; junction bases left unmatched: 8. The CDR3 contains 15 residues, cysteine and phenylalanine counted. CDR3 DNA is the only sequence kept; it has 45 bases, read in frame from the first base. Reading the germline V gene gives CDR1 SGHAT and CDR2 FQNNGV.

The full study reports these points: In the 0.1-3.0 mg/kg groups, partial responders had among the lowest normalized peripheral clonal expansion, particularly in CD8+ T cells. The antigen specificity of the peripheral T cells that underwent clonal expansion was not determined. At doses from 0.1 to 3.0 mg/kg, clonal expansion was seen in both CD4+ and CD8+ blood T cells between baseline and week 6. On average, CD8+ T cells showed more expanded clones than CD4+ T cells after ivuxolimab. Low levels of normalized T-cell clonal expansion were also seen in some patients who did not respond.

Note on this clone: Its antigen is still unknown. Base quality data are lacking; no much larger clone is found one base away.

Patients with a history of autoimmune disease or receiving systemic immunosuppression were excluded from the trial. Peripheral blood for TCR sequencing was collected from all dose cohorts at baseline, on cycle 4 day 1, and on cycle 7 day 1. The samples were taken from a phase I, first-in-human, multicenter, open-label dose-escalation trial of ivuxolimab. Adults with locally advanced or metastatic melanoma, renal cell carcinoma, hepatocellular carcinoma or head and neck squamous cell carcinoma were enrolled in the trial. Before TCR sequencing, CD4+ T cells and CD8+ T cells from peripheral blood were sorted into separate populations.

The clonotype originates from an adult with an advanced solid tumor such as melanoma, head and neck, liver or kidney cancer. The chain was built from TRBV11-2 and TRBJ1-1; the junction holds 8 bases that match TRBD1. The sequenced sample was CD4+ or CD8+ T cells sorted from blood, obtained in a trial of the OX40 agonist ivuxolimab. The CDR3 protein: CASSWTGLPGTEAFF. The DNA reads TGTGCCAGCAGCTGGACAGGGCTGCCGGGCACTGAAGCTTTCTTT.